These T cell receptor beta chains were read from a single sample in a study of Tregs in tolerant kidney transplant recipients. Measured with immunoSEQ multiplex PCR; TCRdb has only the in-frame clones, and not every one. The data show roughly 54,000 clones, roughly 89% seen once. Sample: CD8+ T cells from blood (PBMCs), taken 12 months after the transplant. Source of these receptors: a human patient who received a combined kidney and bone marrow transplant. These T cells may partly come from the graft donor. Each CDR3 is given with its conserved first and last residue. A D gene is named only where the DNA matches it firmly. Some rows mark clone size as missing; the rest say once, few, many or name a class of expanded clone.

CDR3aa	CDR3nt	d_gene	abundance	j_gene	v_gene
CARSFARREPPRSYNEQFF	TGTGCCAGAAGCTTCGCTCGGCGGGAGCCCCCGAGGTCCTACAATGAGCAGTTCTTC	TRBD2	NA	TRBJ2-1	TRBV5-3
CASSPQEGSYEQFF	TGTGCCAGCAGCCCCCAGGAGGGATCATATGAGCAGTTCTTC	NA	NA	TRBJ2-1	TRBV5-4
CATSAVAGAYEQYF	TGTGCCACCAGCGCGGTAGCGGGGGCCTACGAGCAGTACTTC	TRBD2	NA	TRBJ2-7	TRBV15
CSVPPSGESYNEQFF	TGCAGCGTCCCCCCTAGCGGGGAGTCCTACAATGAGCAGTTCTTC	TRBD2	NA	TRBJ2-1	TRBV29-1
CAWSVGGAGTQYF	TGTGCCTGGAGTGTAGGGGGCGCTGGGACCCAGTACTTC	TRBD1	once	TRBJ2-5	TRBV30
CASSPDRGVQPQHF	TGTGCCAGCAGCCCCGACAGGGGGGTTCAGCCCCAGCATTTT	TRBD1	NA	TRBJ1-5	TRBV7-6
CASSQSSGREFF	TGTGCCAGCAGCCAGAGCAGCGGGAGGGAGTTCTTC	TRBD2	NA	TRBJ2-1	TRBV7-9
CASTMTSGRPSSYEQYF	TGTGCCAGCACCATGACTAGCGGGAGACCGAGCTCCTACGAGCAGTACTTC	TRBD2	NA	TRBJ2-7	TRBV27
CASSLSTAVNTGELFF	TGTGCCAGCAGCTTAAGTACAGCGGTGAACACCGGGGAGCTGTTTTTT	NA	NA	TRBJ2-2	TRBV7-3
CASSPRTENTGELFF	TGTGCCAGCAGCCCAAGGACAGAGAACACCGGGGAGCTGTTTTTT	NA	NA	TRBJ2-2	TRBV4-2
CASRHTGTDNEQFF	TGTGCCAGCAGACATACCGGGACAGACAATGAGCAGTTCTTC	TRBD1	NA	TRBJ2-1	TRBV27
CASRLAGETDTQYF	TGTGCCTCCAGACTAGCGGGGGAAACAGATACGCAGTATTTT	TRBD2	few	TRBJ2-3	TRBV10-3
CASSLGPGSEAFF	TGTGCCAGCAGCTTGGGTCCGGGGTCAGAAGCTTTCTTT	NA	NA	TRBJ1-1	TRBV5-4
CASSQSRVRSYEQYF	TGCGCCAGCAGTCAATCCAGGGTTCGTTCCTACGAGCAGTACTTC	NA	NA	TRBJ2-7	TRBV23-1
CASSPVPGGDGYTF	TGCGCCAGCAGCCCCGTCCCAGGGGGCGATGGCTACACCTTC	TRBD1	NA	TRBJ1-2	TRBV4-1
CASSQGTGGGYEQYF	TGTGCCAGCAGCCAGGGGACAGGGGGCGGCTACGAGCAGTACTTC	TRBD1	NA	TRBJ2-7	TRBV7-7